This TCR beta chain comes out of a study of regulatory T cells in long-lasting Graves disease. CDR3 regions were amplified by Arm-PCR using iRepertoire HTBI primers to build TCR beta libraries. MiXCR, run by TCRdb on the multiplex PCR reads, gives a single entry per CDR3 protein. This sample yields about 350,000 distinct CDR3 sequences, of which around 15% are seen a single time; 20% to 25% belongs to the top ten. Sample time point: newly diagnosed GD, antithyroid drugs for less than 3 months. After RNA was extracted from PBMCs, the TCR library was made from it. The V end was cut by 5 bases, the J end by 9 bases, with 17 bases between. Germline V lookup: CDR1 MNHEY, CDR2 SMNVEV (reference sequence). The CDR3 extends over 15 amino acids. The same sample was also studied in work on T cells in Graves' hyperthyroidism and ophthalmopathy.

The sample in question was peripheral blood mononuclear cells (PBMCs), obtained at new diagnosis, from a patient treated with antithyroid drugs. The chain links TRBV27 to TRBJ1-6; no reliable D call. This receptor was taken from a woman aged 18-30 years with Graves disease. CDR3 DNA: TGTGCCAGCAGTACCAGAATGGGCCTAACTTCACCCCTCCACTTT. It yields the protein CASSTRMGLTSPLHF.